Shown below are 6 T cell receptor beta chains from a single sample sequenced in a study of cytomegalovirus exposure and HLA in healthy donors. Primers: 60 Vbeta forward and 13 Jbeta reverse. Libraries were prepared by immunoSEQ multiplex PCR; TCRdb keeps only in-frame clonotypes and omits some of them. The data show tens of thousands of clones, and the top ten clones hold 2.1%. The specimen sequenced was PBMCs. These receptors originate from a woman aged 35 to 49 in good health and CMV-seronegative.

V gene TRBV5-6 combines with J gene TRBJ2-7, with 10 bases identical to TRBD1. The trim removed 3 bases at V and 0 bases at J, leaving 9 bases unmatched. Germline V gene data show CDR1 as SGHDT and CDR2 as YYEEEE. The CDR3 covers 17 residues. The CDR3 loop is CASSYIPGQGISYEQYF. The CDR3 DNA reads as TGTGCCAGCAGCTATATCCCGGGACAGGGGATCTCCTACGAGCAGTACTTC.

The CDR3 DNA reads TGTGCCAGCAGTCAACTAAGACAGGGTCTAAATCAGCCCCAGCATTTT. It translates to CASSQLRQGLNQPQHF. This chain joins TRBV6-6 and TRBJ1-5, with 7 positions matching TRBD1. The V gene's germline CDR1 is MNHNY and CDR2 SVGAGI (reference sequence). The CDR3 has 16 residues. With V trimmed by 5 bases and J by 4 bases, 11 bases remained unmatched.

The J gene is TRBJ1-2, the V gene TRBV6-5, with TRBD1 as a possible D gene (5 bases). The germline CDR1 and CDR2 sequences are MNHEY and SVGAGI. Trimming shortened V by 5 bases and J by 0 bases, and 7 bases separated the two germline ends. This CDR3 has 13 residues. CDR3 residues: CASSPGSNYGYTF. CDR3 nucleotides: TGTGCCAGCAGTCCAGGGTCTAACTATGGCTACACCTTC.

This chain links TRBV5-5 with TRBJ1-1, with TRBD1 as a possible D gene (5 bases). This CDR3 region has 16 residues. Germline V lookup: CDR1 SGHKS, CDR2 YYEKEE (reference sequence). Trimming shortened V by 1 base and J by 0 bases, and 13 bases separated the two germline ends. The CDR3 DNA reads TGTGCCAGCAGCTTGTTCAGGGCGGACATGAACACTGAAGCTTTCTTT. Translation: CASSLFRADMNTEAFF. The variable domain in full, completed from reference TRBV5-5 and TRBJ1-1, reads DAGVTQSPTHLIKTRGQQVTLRCSPISGHKSVSWYQQVLGQGPQFIFQYYEKEERGRGNFPDRFSARQFPNYSSELNVNALLLGDSALYLCASSLFRADMNTEAFFGQGTRLTVV.

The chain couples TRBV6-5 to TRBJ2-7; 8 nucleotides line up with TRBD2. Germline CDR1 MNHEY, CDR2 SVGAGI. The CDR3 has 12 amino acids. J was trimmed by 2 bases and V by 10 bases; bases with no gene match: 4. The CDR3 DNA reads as TGTGCCACCGGGAGGGGGACCTACGAGCAGTACTTC. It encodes CATGRGTYEQYF.

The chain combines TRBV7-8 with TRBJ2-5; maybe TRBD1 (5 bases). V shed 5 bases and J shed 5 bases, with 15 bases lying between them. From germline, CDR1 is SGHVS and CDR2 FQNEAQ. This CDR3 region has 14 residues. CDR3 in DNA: TGTGCCAGCAGCCACTATCTAGGGGTGGAGACCCAGTACTTC. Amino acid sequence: CASSHYLGVETQYF.